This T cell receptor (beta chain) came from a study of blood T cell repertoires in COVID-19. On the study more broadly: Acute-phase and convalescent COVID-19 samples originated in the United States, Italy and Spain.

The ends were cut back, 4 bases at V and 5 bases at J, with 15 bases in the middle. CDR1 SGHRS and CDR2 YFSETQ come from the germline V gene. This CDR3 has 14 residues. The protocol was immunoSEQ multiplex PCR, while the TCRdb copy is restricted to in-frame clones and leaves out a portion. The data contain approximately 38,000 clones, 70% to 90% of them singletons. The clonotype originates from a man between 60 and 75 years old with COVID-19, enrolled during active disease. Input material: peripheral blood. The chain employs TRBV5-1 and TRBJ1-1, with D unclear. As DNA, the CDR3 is TGCGCCAGCAGCCCTGAACAAGGGAGGACTGAAGCTTTCTTT. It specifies CASSPEQGRTEAFF. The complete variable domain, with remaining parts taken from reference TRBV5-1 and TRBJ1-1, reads KAGVTQTPRYLIKTRGQQVTLSCSPISGHRSVSWYQQTPGQGLQFLFEYFSETQRNKGNFPGRFSGRQFSNSRSEMNVSTLELGDSALYLCASSPEQGRTEAFFGQGTRLTVV.